The 30 T cell receptor beta chains below come from one sample, sequenced in a study of shared clonotypes between healthy human individuals. The data were produced by immunoSEQ multiplex PCR, yet TCRdb's version contains in-frame clones alone and is incomplete. The sample lists around 2,000,000 clones, 90% to 95% occurring once. The specimen was naive CD4+ T cells sorted from blood. The subset is: CD45RA+ positively selected. The receptors shown here come from a man aged 18 to 30 in good health.

A word on this clone: One end of the junction is discordant with germline, which a read error may explain. The chain couples TRBV10-3 to TRBJ2-7; D is possibly TRBD1 (6 bases). Germline CDR1 and CDR2: ENHRY and SYGVKD. The CDR3 loop spans 13 amino acids. This chain's CDR3 is CAMSIDATGTPNF. CDR3 coding DNA: TGTGCCATGTCAATCGACGCAACAGGGACCCCAAACTTC.

The V gene is TRBV10-1, the J gene TRBJ2-7; no definite D call. Germline CDR1 is WNHNN and CDR2 is SYGVQD (reference sequence). This CDR3 has 10 amino acids. Trimming shortened V by 9 bases and J by 6 bases, and 9 bases separated the two germline ends. In nucleotides, the CDR3 is TGCGCCAGGGACGGATTCGAGCAGTACTTC. Protein product: CARDGFEQYF.

This clone was found once. This rearrangement joins TRBV5-4 to TRBJ2-7; 9 nucleotides align to TRBD2. V lost 0 bases, J lost 7 bases, and 8 bases stayed unmatched. The CDR3 is 15 residues long. CDR1 is SGHNT and CDR2 is YYREEE in the germline V gene (reference sequence). The DNA for the CDR3 is TGTGCCAGCAGCTTGGCCGGGGGCCTAGCGGGAGAGCAGTACTTC. It yields the protein CASSLAGGLAGEQYF.

V is TRBV7-2 and J is TRBJ1-1, with a weak D call TRBD1 (6 bases). Germline V lookup: CDR1 SGHTA, CDR2 FQGNSA. The germline V and J ends were trimmed by 7 bases and 6 bases, with 30 bases remaining between them. The CDR3 has 18 residues. The CDR3 coding sequence is TGTGCCAGCATCCCCGTTTGGTCGGGGGCACGGAGACCTCCTGAAGCTTTCTTT. It encodes CASIPVWSGARRPPEAFF.

This chain uses TRBV7-9 with TRBJ1-1; D not certain. Per the germline V gene, CDR1 is SEHNR and CDR2 is FQNEAQ (reference sequence). Trimming left V 6 bases short and J 1 base short, with 6 bases between. CDR3 size: 12 residues. CDR3 loop: CASRRGNTEAFF. The CDR3 coding sequence is TGTGCCAGCAGGCGGGGGAACACTGAAGCTTTCTTT.

The chain recombines TRBV30 with TRBJ2-3, with 9 bases identical to TRBD2. The germline CDR1 and CDR2 sequences are GTSNPN and SVGIG (reference sequence). The CDR3 contains 16 residues. J was trimmed by 1 base and V by 2 bases; bases with no gene match: 7. CDR3 DNA: TGTGCCTGGAGTACTCCTAGCGGGATGGGCACAGATACGCAGTATTTT. This sequence encodes CAWSTPSGMGTDTQYF.

Concerning this clone itself: Other DNA sequences in the same sample also yield this CDR3. The chain is built from TRBV10-3 and TRBJ2-1, with 13 positions matching TRBD2. Germline lookup yields CDR1 ENHRY and CDR2 SYGVKD. The CDR3 runs to 16 residues. With V trimmed by 0 bases and J by 4 bases, 0 bases remained unmatched. In DNA, the CDR3 is TGTGCCATCAGTGAGTCGGGACTAGCGGGATACAATGAGCAGTTCTTC. It translates to CAISESGLAGYNEQFF.

The chain combines TRBV13 with TRBJ1-3, with D hard to call. Germline CDR1 and CDR2: PRHDT and FYEKMQ (reference sequence). Between the trimmed V and J ends, which lost 6 bases and 1 base, there was a span of 10 bases. CDR3 length equals 14 residues. The CDR3: CASRPTASGNTIYF. CDR3 bases: TGTGCCAGCAGGCCGACGGCTTCTGGAAACACCATATATTTT.

The rearrangement links TRBV9 to TRBJ2-2, with no clear D. The V gene lost 4 bases and the J gene lost 6 bases, with 10 bases spanning the gap. Germline CDR1 and CDR2: SGDLS and YYNGEE. The CDR3 has 13 residues. The CDR3 nucleotides are TGTGCCAGCAGCTATATGGGCTCCGGGGAGCTGTTTTTT. Protein sequence: CASSYMGSGELFF.

The chain recombines TRBV5-1 with TRBJ2-3; D remains ambiguous. This CDR3 region has 14 residues. The germline gives CDR1 SGHRS, CDR2 YFSETQ. The V end was cut by 4 bases, the J end by 5 bases, with 14 bases between. This chain's CDR3 is CASSDSGSGDTQYF. CDR3 DNA sequence: TGCGCCAGCAGCGACTCCGGGTCCGGAGATACGCAGTATTTT.

The V call is TRBV7-8, the J call TRBJ1-2; TRBD1 aligns across 9 bases. The CDR3 is 15 amino acids. The V gene's germline CDR1 is SGHVS and CDR2 FQNEAQ. The V and J ends lost 4 bases and 2 bases, in that order; junction bases with no gene match: 5. As DNA, the CDR3 is TGTGCCAGCAGCTCGGGACAGGGTATCAACTATGGCTACACCTTC. Its protein is CASSSGQGINYGYTF.

This chain joins TRBV19 and TRBJ2-1; TRBD1 or TRBD2 may be the D gene (5 bases each). This CDR3 contains 13 residues. Germline V gene sequence: CDR1 LNHDA, CDR2 SQIVND (reference sequence). The V end was cut by 3 bases, the J end by 5 bases, with 8 bases between. The CDR3 here is CASSIRGDNEQFF. CDR3 nucleotide sequence: TGTGCCAGTAGTATTAGAGGGGACAATGAGCAGTTCTTC.

The chain recombines TRBV2 with TRBJ1-5; 10 bases fit TRBD1. This CDR3 spans 13 amino acids. CDR1 SNHLY and CDR2 FYNNEI come from the germline V gene. The V gene end was trimmed by 6 bases and the J gene end by 7 bases; junction bases not matched to a gene: 3. The CDR3 reads CASRGTGEQPQHF. For the CDR3, the DNA is TGTGCCAGCAGAGGGACAGGGGAACAGCCCCAGCATTTT. The full variable domain, with the rest looked up from reference TRBV2 and TRBJ1-5, is EPEVTQTPSHQVTQMGQEVILRCVPISNHLYFYWYRQILGQKVEFLVSFYNNEISEKSEIFDDQFSVERPDGSNFTLKIRSTKLEDSAMYFCASRGTGEQPQHFGDGTRLSIL.

V and J are TRBV18 and TRBJ2-1; no clear D. The germline gives CDR1 KGHSH, CDR2 LQKENI. The length of the CDR3 is 13 residues. V was cut by 1 base and J by 10 bases, with 11 bases left in between. The CDR3 coding sequence is TGTGCCAGCTCACCACTCACTCCATGGGAGCAGTTCTTC. Translating gives CASSPLTPWEQFF.

The rearrangement links TRBV28 to TRBJ1-5; tentatively, D is TRBD1 (5 bases). V lost 6 bases to trimming and J lost 2 bases, with 11 bases between them. CDR1 MDHEN and CDR2 SYDVKM come from the germline V gene. This CDR3 comprises 14 residues. The CDR3 nucleotides read TGTGCCAGCAGACCTCAGGGTGGCAATCAGCCCCAGCATTTT. It yields the protein CASRPQGGNQPQHF. Supplemented by reference TRBV28 and TRBJ1-5, the full variable domain reads DVKVTQSSRYLVKRTGEKVFLECVQDMDHENMFWYRQDPGLGLRLIYFSYDVKMKEKGDIPEGYSVSREKKERFSLILESASTNQTSMYLCASRPQGGNQPQHFGDGTRLSIL.

V gene TRBV28 combines with J gene TRBJ1-6; D unclear. In germline, CDR1 is MDHEN, CDR2 SYDVKM. CDR3 length equals 12 residues. Trimming left V 2 bases short and J 11 bases short, with 7 bases between. CDR3 nucleotide sequence: TGTGCCAGCAGTTTAGAGGGAGCACCCCTCCACTTT. It yields the protein CASSLEGAPLHF. The full variable domain, rest sourced from reference TRBV28 and TRBJ1-6, is DVKVTQSSRYLVKRTGEKVFLECVQDMDHENMFWYRQDPGLGLRLIYFSYDVKMKEKGDIPEGYSVSREKKERFSLILESASTNQTSMYLCASSLEGAPLHFGNGTRLTVT.

Concerning this clone itself: Distinct nucleotide sequences in the sample also encode this CDR3. The V gene is TRBV18, the J gene TRBJ2-3, with 11 bases that match TRBD2. There are 15 residues in the CDR3. Trimming at V came to 6 bases and at J to 2 bases, leaving 4 bases not matched to a gene. The germline CDR1 and CDR2 sequences are KGHSH and LQKENI. The CDR3 region is CASSPGLADTDTQYF. The CDR3 nucleotides are TGTGCCAGCTCCCCGGGACTAGCGGACACAGATACGCAGTATTTT. Drawing the rest from reference TRBV18 and TRBJ2-3, the complete variable domain is NAGVMQNPRHLVRRRGQEARLRCSPMKGHSHVYWYRQLPEEGLKFMVYLQKENIIDESGMPKERFSAEFPKEGPSILRIQQVVRGDSAAYFCASSPGLADTDTQYFGPGTRLTVL.

The J gene is TRBJ2-7, the V gene TRBV28; D not certain. The CDR3 extends over 16 amino acids. CDR1 and CDR2 (germline): MDHEN, SYDVKM. With 2 bases removed from V and 0 bases from J, the gap between germline ends came to 14 bases. CDR3 sequence: CASSLADTTSSYEQYF. The CDR3 coding sequence is TGTGCCAGCAGTTTAGCAGATACCACGAGCTCCTACGAGCAGTACTTC. The entire variable domain, with the rest obtained from reference TRBV28 and TRBJ2-7, is as follows: DVKVTQSSRYLVKRTGEKVFLECVQDMDHENMFWYRQDPGLGLRLIYFSYDVKMKEKGDIPEGYSVSREKKERFSLILESASTNQTSMYLCASSLADTTSSYEQYFGPGTRLTVT.

This clone was seen only once. V gene TRBV30 combines with J gene TRBJ1-6, with 8 nucleotides matching TRBD1. CDR1 is GTSNPN, CDR2 SVGIG, per germline (reference sequence). The V gene end was trimmed by 3 bases and the J gene end by 7 bases; junction bases not matched to a gene: 8. The CDR3 is 15 amino acids. CDR3 sequence: CAWRNRGWGNSPLHF. DNA of the CDR3: TGTGCCTGGAGGAACAGGGGGTGGGGAAATTCACCCCTCCACTTT.

This rearrangement joins TRBV6-5 to TRBJ1-6; D unresolved. The length of the CDR3 is 14 residues. V lost 6 bases and J 5 bases, leaving 11 bases between the germline ends. Germline V gene lookup returns CDR1 MNHEY and CDR2 SVGAGI. CDR3 in amino acids: CASSRAADNSPLHF. DNA of the CDR3: TGTGCCAGCAGCCGAGCGGCAGATAATTCACCCCTCCACTTT.

The V gene is TRBV30, the J gene TRBJ1-5, with D uncertain. This CDR3 comprises 17 residues. Germline CDR1 is GTSNPN and CDR2 is SVGIG (reference sequence). The V and J ends lost 2 bases and 1 base respectively, with 18 bases between them. The CDR3 sequence is CAWSPTRTAGSNQPQHF. The CDR3 nucleotides are TGTGCCTGGAGTCCTACTCGAACCGCTGGGAGCAATCAGCCCCAGCATTTT.

The chain carries TRBV5-1 and TRBJ1-2, with TRBD1 matching over 8 bases. This CDR3 has 14 amino acids. Trimming removed 1 base from V and 5 bases from J; junction bases left unmatched: 4. Per germline, CDR1 SGHRS and CDR2 YFSETQ. CDR3 DNA: TGCGCCAGCAGCTTGATGGACAGGGCTTATGGCTACACCTTC. This translates into CASSLMDRAYGYTF.

The chain has TRBV5-1 and TRBJ2-7; D not resolved. The germline gives CDR1 SGHRS, CDR2 YFSETQ. The V end was cut by 0 bases, the J end by 5 bases, with 12 bases between. The length of the CDR3 is 14 residues. In DNA, the CDR3 is TGCGCCAGCAGCTTGGTTCCAGATGGCAACGAGCAGTACTTC. Translating gives CASSLVPDGNEQYF.

This chain links TRBV11-3 with TRBJ2-5; tentatively, D is TRBD1 or TRBD2 (6 bases each). From germline, CDR1 is SGHNT and CDR2 YENEEA. The length of the CDR3 is 12 residues. V gave up 3 bases and J gave up 6 bases, with 8 bases separating them. As DNA, the CDR3 is TGTGCCAGCAGCTTGGGGGGCCAGACCCAGTACTTC. It yields the protein CASSLGGQTQYF.

For this clone: Mismatch with germline at one junction end may stem from a read error. The chain carries TRBV27 and TRBJ2-2, with D possibly TRBD1 on 5 matching bases. Germline lookup yields CDR1 MNHEY and CDR2 SMNVEV (reference sequence). The CDR3 totals 15 residues. The DNA of the CDR3 is TGTGCCGGCAGGTACAGGACGGGTCTTGTCGGGGAGCTGTTTTTT. This sequence encodes CAGRYRTGLVGELFF.

The rearrangement uses TRBV6-1 and TRBJ1-5; D perhaps matches TRBD1 (5 bases). The ends were cut back, 1 base at V and 0 bases at J, with 13 bases in the middle. CDR3 length: 17 residues. Germline V gene lookup returns CDR1 MNHNS and CDR2 SASEGT. The CDR3 sequence: CASSEGQRQYSNQPQHF. In DNA form, the CDR3 reads TGTGCCAGCAGTGAAGGACAGAGACAATATAGCAATCAGCCCCAGCATTTT.

The rearrangement links TRBV10-3 to TRBJ2-3; TRBD2 aligns across 14 bases. Germline values: CDR1 ENHRY, CDR2 SYGVKD. This CDR3 is 17 amino acids long. Unmatched junction bases numbered 5, after V lost 6 bases and J lost 0 bases. The CDR3 DNA reads as TGTGCCATCAGCTGGACTAGCGGGAGGTTTAGCACAGATACGCAGTATTTT. Translation: CAISWTSGRFSTDTQYF.

A word on this clone: The same CDR3 is also encoded by other DNA sequences in this sample. The chain's CDR3 is CASSGQGGGNTIYF. In nucleotides, the CDR3 is TGTGCCAGCAGTGGACAGGGTGGTGGAAACACCATATATTTT. The chain carries TRBV6-1 and TRBJ1-3; 7 bases line up with TRBD1. From germline, CDR1 is MNHNS and CDR2 SASEGT. The CDR3 length is 14 residues. V shed 4 bases and J 3 bases; nucleotides not matched to a gene: 3.

The V and J genes are TRBV18 and TRBJ2-7; D gene uncertain. V was pared by 5 bases and J by 5 bases, with 10 bases between. The length of the CDR3 is 12 residues. Per the germline V gene, CDR1 is KGHSH and CDR2 is LQKENI. CDR3 sequence reads: CASSAQTDEQYF. The CDR3 coding sequence is TGTGCCAGCTCAGCCCAGACTGACGAGCAGTACTTC. Supplemented by reference TRBV18 and TRBJ2-7, the full variable domain reads NAGVMQNPRHLVRRRGQEARLRCSPMKGHSHVYWYRQLPEEGLKFMVYLQKENIIDESGMPKERFSAEFPKEGPSILRIQQVVRGDSAAYFCASSAQTDEQYFGPGTRLTVT.

This chain links TRBV7-7 with TRBJ2-1; 10 bases match TRBD1. The CDR3 consists of 13 residues. Germline V gene data show CDR1 as SSHAT and CDR2 as FNYEAQ (reference sequence). CDR3 bases: TGTGCTAGCGGGCGGGACAGGGGAACTGAGCAGTTCTTC. Amino acid sequence: CASGRDRGTEQFF. The variable domain in full, with the rest retrieved from reference TRBV7-7 and TRBJ2-1, is GAGVSQSPRYKVTKRGQDVTLRCDPISSHATLYWYQQALGQGPEFLTYFNYEAQPDKSGLPSDRFSAERPEGSISTLTIQRTEQRDSAMYRCASGRDRGTEQFFGPGTRLTVL.